These 6 T cell receptor beta chains came from one sample sequenced in a study of blood T cell repertoires in COVID-19. The method was immunoSEQ multiplex PCR; TCRdb's version includes in-frame clones alone and lacks a portion of them. The top ten clones hold just over 2.5% of a sample with about 240,000 clones, 87% of them seen once. Sequencing input: PBMCs or T cells enriched from blood (not recorded which). These receptor sequences come from a woman aged 25-40 years with acute COVID-19.

The CDR3 reads CASSPGLAGQETQYF. In DNA form, the CDR3 reads TGCGCCAGCAGCCCGGGACTAGCTGGCCAAGAGACCCAGTACTTC. J is TRBJ2-5 and V is TRBV10-1; 9 bases agree with TRBD2. Germline CDR1 is WNHNN and CDR2 is SYGVQD (reference sequence). This CDR3 has 15 amino acids. The V segment lost 6 bases and the J segment 1 base; nucleotides outside the gene matches: 6.

The rearrangement joins TRBV18 to TRBJ2-7; 11 positions match TRBD2. The germline V gene encodes CDR1 KGHSH and CDR2 LQKENI. This CDR3 spans 15 amino acids. V dropped 1 base and J dropped 6; count of bases not matched to a gene: 5. This CDR3 is CASSPLAGGLLEQYF. The CDR3 region has the DNA TGTGCCAGCTCACCACTAGCGGGGGGGCTGCTCGAGCAGTACTTC.

V is TRBV19 and J is TRBJ1-1; D is undetermined. Germline CDR1 is LNHDA and CDR2 is SQIVND (reference sequence). Trimming took off 7 bases at V and 7 bases at J, with 13 bases between the two ends. The CDR3 contains 12 residues. Here the CDR3 reads CASTKRRGEAFF. The CDR3 DNA follows: TGTGCCAGTACCAAGAGACGGGGTGAAGCTTTCTTT.

The chain has TRBV6-5 and TRBJ1-2; 10 positions match TRBD1. J lost 7 bases, V lost 6 bases, and 8 bases had no gene match. This CDR3 comprises 14 residues. Germline V gene data show CDR1 as MNHEY and CDR2 as SVGAGI. As DNA, the CDR3 is TGTGCCAGCAGAGGGACAGGGGAGAGAGGTGGCTACACCTTC. Translated: CASRGTGERGGYTF.

Only a few counts were recorded for this clone. The genes are TRBV7-8 and TRBJ1-4; 11 bases align to TRBD1. Trimming removed 11 bases from V and 6 bases from J; junction bases left unmatched: 5. CDR1 SGHVS and CDR2 FQNEAQ come from the germline V gene. The CDR3 spans 13 residues. CDR3 region: CAGKDRGHEKLFF. For the CDR3, the DNA is TGTGCCGGGAAGGACAGGGGGCATGAAAAACTGTTTTTT.

The V call is TRBV20-1, the J call TRBJ2-4; possibly TRBD1 for D (6 bases). The CDR3 runs 11 residues. The V end was cut by 6 bases, the J end by 9 bases, with 12 bases between. The germline V gene has CDR1 DFQATT and CDR2 SNEGSKA (reference sequence). CDR3 nucleotide sequence: TGCAGTGCACCCTCCAGGGGCATTCAGTACTTC. The encoded protein is CSAPSRGIQYF.